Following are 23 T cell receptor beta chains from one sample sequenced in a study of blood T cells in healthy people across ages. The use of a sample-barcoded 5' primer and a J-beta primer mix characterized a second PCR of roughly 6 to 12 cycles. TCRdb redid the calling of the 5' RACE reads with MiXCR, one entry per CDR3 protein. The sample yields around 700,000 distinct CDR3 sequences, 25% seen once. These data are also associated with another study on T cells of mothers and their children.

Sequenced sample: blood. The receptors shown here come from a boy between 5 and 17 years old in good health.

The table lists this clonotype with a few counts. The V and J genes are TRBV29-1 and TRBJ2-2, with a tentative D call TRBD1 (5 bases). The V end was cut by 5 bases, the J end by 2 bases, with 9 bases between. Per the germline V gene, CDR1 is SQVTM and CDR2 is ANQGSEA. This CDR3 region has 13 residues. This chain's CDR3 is CSVQGQNTGELFF. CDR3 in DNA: TGCAGCGTTCAGGGCCAAAACACCGGGGAGCTGTTTTTT.

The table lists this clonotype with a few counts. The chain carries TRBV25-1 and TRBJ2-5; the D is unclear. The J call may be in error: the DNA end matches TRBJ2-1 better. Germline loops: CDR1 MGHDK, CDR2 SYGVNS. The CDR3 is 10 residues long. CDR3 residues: CASSALKQFF. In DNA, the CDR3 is TGTGCCAGCAGTGCCCTAAAGCAGTTCTTC.

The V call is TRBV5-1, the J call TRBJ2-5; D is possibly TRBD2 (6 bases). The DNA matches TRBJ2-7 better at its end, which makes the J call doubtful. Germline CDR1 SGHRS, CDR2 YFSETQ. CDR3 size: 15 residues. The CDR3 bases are TGCGCCAGCAGCTTGGGGTCTAGCGCCACCTACGAGCAGTACTTC. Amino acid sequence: CASSLGSSATYEQYF.

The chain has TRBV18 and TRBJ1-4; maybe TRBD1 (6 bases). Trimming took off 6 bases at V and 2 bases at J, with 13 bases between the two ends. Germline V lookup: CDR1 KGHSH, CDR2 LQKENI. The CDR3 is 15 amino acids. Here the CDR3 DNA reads TGTGCCAGCTCCCAGACAGGATCGACTAATGAAAAACTGTTTTTT. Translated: CASSQTGSTNEKLFF.

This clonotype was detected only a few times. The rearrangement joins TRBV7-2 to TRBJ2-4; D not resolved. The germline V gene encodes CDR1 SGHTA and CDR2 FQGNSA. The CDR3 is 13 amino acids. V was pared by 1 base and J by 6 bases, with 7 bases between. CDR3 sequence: CASSLEAANIQYF. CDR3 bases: TGTGCCAGCAGCTTAGAAGCAGCAAACATTCAGTACTTC.

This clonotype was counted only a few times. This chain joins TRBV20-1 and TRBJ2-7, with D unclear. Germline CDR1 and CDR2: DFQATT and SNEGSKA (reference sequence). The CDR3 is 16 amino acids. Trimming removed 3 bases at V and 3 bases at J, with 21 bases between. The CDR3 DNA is TGCAGTGCTAGGTCCCCTGAGACCTCTATAATCTACGAGCAGTACTTC. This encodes CSARSPETSIIYEQYF.

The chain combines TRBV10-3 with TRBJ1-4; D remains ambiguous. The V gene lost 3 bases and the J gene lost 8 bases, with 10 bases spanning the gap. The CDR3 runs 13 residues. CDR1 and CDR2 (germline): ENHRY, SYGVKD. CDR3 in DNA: TGTGCCATCAGTGAAAGGGTACGGGAAAAACTGTTTTTT. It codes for CAISERVREKLFF.

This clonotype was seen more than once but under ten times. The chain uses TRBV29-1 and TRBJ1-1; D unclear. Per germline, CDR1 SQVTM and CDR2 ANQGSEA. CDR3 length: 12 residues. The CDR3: CSVGQQNTEAFF. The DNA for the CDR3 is TGCTCCGTCGGGCAACAGAACACTGAAGCTTTCTTT.

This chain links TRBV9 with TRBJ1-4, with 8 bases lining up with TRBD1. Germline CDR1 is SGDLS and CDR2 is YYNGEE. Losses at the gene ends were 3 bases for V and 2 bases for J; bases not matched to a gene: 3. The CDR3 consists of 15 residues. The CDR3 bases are TGTGCCAGCAGCGCGGGACAGGCGACTAATGAAAAACTGTTTTTT. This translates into CASSAGQATNEKLFF.

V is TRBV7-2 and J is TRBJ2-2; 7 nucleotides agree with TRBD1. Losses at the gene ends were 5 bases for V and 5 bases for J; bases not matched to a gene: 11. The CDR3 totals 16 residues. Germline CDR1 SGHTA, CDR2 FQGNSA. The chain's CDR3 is CASSQSTGPPTGELFF. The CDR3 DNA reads TGTGCCAGCAGCCAATCGACAGGGCCACCAACCGGGGAGCTGTTTTTT.

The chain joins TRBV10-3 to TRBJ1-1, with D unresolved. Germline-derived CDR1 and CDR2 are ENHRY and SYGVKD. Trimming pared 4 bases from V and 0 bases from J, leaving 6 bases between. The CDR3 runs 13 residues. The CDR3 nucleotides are TGTGCCATCAGTGGTGCCCTGAACACTGAAGCTTTCTTT. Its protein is CAISGALNTEAFF.

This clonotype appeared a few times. The CDR3 bases are TGTGCCAGCAGTCCGTCTAGCGGGAGGGTGAATGAGCAGTTCTTC. Its protein product is CASSPSSGRVNEQFF. This chain links TRBV28 with TRBJ2-1; 12 bases line up with TRBD2. The CDR3 is 15 amino acids. Germline CDR1 is MDHEN and CDR2 is SYDVKM. V was pared by 5 bases and J by 7 bases, with 6 bases of the junction left unmatched. Based on the CDR3 plus reference TRBV28 and TRBJ2-1, the full variable domain is DVKVTQSSRYLVKRTGEKVFLECVQDMDHENMFWYRQDPGLGLRLIYFSYDVKMKEKGDIPEGYSVSREKKERFSLILESASTNQTSMYLCASSPSSGRVNEQFFGPGTRLTVL.

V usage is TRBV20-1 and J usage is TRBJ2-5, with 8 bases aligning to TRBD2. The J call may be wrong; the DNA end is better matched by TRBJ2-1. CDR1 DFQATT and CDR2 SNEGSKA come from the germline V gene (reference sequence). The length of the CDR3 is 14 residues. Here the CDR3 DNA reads TGCAGTGCCCCAAGGGGGGCTAGCGGGCATGAGCAGTTCTTC. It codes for CSAPRGASGHEQFF.

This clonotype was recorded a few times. As DNA, the CDR3 is TGCAGCGTTGAGTGGACAGGAAAACCCTACGAGCAGTACTTC. It encodes CSVEWTGKPYEQYF. V gene TRBV29-1 combines with J gene TRBJ2-1; TRBD1 agrees at 7 bases. The DNA end is a closer match to TRBJ2-7, so the J assignment may be wrong. Germline assignment: CDR1 SQVTM and CDR2 ANQGSEA. CDR3 length: 14 residues.

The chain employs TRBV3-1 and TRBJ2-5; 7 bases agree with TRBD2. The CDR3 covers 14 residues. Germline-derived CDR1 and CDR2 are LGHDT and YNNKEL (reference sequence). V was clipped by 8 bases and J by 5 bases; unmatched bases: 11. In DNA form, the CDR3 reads TGTGCCAGCGGCGGGACGGGGGGTCACGAGACCCAGTACTTC. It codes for CASGGTGGHETQYF.

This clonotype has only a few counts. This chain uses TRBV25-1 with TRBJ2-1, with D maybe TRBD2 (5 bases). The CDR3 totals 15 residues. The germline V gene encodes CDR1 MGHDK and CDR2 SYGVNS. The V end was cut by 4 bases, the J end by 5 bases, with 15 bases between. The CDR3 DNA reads TGTGCCAGCAGTGCGGACTTAAAAGGGAACAATGAGCAGTTCTTC. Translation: CASSADLKGNNEQFF. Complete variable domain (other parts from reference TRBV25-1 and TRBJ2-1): EADIYQTPRYLVIGTGKKITLECSQTMGHDKMYWYQQDPGMELHLIHYSYGVNSTEKGDLSSESTVSRIRTEHFPLTLESARPSHTSQYLCASSADLKGNNEQFFGPGTRLTVL.

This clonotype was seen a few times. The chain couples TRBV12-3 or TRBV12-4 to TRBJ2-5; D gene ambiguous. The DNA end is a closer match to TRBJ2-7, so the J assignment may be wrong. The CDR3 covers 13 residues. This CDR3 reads CASSKSDYYEQYF. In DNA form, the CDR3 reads TGTGCCAGTTCCAAGTCCGATTACTACGAGCAGTACTTC.

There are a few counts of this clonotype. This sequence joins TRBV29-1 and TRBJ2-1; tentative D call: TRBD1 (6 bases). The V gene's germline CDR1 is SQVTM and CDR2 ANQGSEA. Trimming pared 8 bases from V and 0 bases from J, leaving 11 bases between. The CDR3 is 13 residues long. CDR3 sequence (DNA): TGCAGCACGACAGGAATCTCCTACAATGAGCAGTTCTTC. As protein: CSTTGISYNEQFF.

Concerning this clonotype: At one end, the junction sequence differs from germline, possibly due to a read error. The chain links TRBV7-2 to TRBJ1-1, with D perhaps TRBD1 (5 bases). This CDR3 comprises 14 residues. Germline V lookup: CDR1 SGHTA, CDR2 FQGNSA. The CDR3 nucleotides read TGTGCCTGCAGCGCTCCAGGGCGCCACACTGAAGCTTTCTTT. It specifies CACSAPGRHTEAFF.

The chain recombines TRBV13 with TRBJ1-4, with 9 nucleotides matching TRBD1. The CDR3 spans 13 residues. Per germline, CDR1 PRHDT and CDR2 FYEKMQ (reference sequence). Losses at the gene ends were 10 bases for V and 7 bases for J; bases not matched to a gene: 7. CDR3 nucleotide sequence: TGTGCCACCAAACAGGGGGCTCGTGAAAAACTGTTTTTT. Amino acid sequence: CATKQGAREKLFF. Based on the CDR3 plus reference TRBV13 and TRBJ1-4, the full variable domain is AAGVIQSPRHLIKEKRETATLKCYPIPRHDTVYWYQQGPGQDPQFLISFYEKMQSDKGSIPDRFSAQQFSDYHSELNMSSLELGDSALYFCATKQGAREKLFFGSGTQLSVL.

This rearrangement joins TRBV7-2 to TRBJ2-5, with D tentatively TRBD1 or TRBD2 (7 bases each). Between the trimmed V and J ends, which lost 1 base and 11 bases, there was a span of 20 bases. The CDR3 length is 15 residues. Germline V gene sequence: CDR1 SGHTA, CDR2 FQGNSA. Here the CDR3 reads CASSLDLGRGGEQYF. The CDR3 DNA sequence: TGTGCCAGCAGCTTAGATTTGGGCAGGGGGGGAGAGCAGTACTTC. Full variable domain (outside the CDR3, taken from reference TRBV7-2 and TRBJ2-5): GAGVSQSPSNKVTEKGKDVELRCDPISGHTALYWYRQSLGQGLEFLIYFQGNSAPDKSGLPSDRFSAERTGGSVSTLTIQRTQQEDSAVYLCASSLDLGRGGEQYFGPGTRLLVL.

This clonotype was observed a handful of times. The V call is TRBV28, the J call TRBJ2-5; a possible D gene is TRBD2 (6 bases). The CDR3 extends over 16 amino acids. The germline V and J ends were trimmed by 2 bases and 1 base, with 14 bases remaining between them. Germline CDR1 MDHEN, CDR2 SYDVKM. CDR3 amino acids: CASSLSGRALQETQYF. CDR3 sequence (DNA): TGTGCCAGCAGTTTAAGCGGGCGGGCACTCCAAGAGACCCAGTACTTC.

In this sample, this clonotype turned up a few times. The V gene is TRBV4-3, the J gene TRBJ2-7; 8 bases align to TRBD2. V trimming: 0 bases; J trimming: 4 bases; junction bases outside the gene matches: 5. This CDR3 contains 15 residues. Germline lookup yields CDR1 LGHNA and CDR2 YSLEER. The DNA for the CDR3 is TGCGCCAGCAGCCAAGATGGTGGCGGGGGGTACGAGCAGTACTTC. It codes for CASSQDGGGGYEQYF.